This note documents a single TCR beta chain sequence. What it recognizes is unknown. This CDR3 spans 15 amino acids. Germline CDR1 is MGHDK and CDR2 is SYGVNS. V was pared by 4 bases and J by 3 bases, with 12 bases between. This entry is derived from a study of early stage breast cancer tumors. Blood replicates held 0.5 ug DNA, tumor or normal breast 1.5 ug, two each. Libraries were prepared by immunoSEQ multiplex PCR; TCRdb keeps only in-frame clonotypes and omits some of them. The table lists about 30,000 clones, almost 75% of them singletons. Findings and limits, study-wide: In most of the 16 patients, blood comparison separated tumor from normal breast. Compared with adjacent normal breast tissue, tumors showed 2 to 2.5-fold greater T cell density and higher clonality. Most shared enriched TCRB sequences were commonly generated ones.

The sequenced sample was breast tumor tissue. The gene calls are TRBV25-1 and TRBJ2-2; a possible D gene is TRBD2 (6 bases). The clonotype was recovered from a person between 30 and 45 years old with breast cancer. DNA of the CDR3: TGTGCCAGCAGTGTACGGGAGTTCTACACCGGGGAGCTGTTTTTT. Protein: CASSVREFYTGELFF.